This passage covers 32 T cell receptor beta chains from one sample sequenced in a study of blood T cell repertoires in COVID-19. Profiling relied on immunoSEQ multiplex PCR, and the TCRdb table lists in-frame clones only, not all of them. Of around 480,000 clones in the sample, about 87% were seen once. Material for sequencing was peripheral blood. The receptor set was obtained from a woman aged 50 to 65 with COVID-19, enrolled during active disease.

The rearrangement links TRBV11-1 to TRBJ2-2; D is possibly TRBD1 (6 bases). Germline-derived CDR1 and CDR2 are SGHAT and FQDESV (reference sequence). V dropped 5 bases and J dropped 5 bases, with 12 bases sitting between them. The CDR3 loop spans 14 amino acids. In nucleotides, the CDR3 is TGTGCCAGCAGCGTACAGGGAAGGACCGGGGAGCTGTTTTTT. Residues: CASSVQGRTGELFF.

This chain connects TRBV4-1 to TRBJ1-1; TRBD1 might be the D (6 bases). The CDR3 spans 15 residues. Germline CDR1 MGHRA, CDR2 YSYEKL. With 5 bases removed from V and 2 bases from J, the gap between germline ends came to 15 bases. This CDR3 is CASSGQTGPNTEAFF. CDR3 nucleotides: TGCGCCAGCAGCGGACAAACAGGGCCTAACACTGAAGCTTTCTTT.

The CDR3 DNA sequence: TGTGCCATCAGTGAGGGGAGGGACTATAACTATGGCTACACCTTC. Translated, it gives CAISEGRDYNYGYTF. V and J are TRBV10-3 and TRBJ1-2; D possibly corresponds to TRBD1 (5 bases). Germline CDR1 is ENHRY and CDR2 is SYGVKD. The CDR3 runs 15 residues. V lost 2 bases and J 1 base, leaving 11 bases between the germline ends.

The chain recombines TRBV19 with TRBJ1-2, with D tentatively TRBD1 (5 bases). Trimming cost V 3 bases and J 8 bases, with 13 bases left between them. Germline V gene lookup returns CDR1 LNHDA and CDR2 SQIVND (reference sequence). CDR3 length: 13 amino acids. The CDR3 DNA follows: TGTGCCAGTAGTATGTCAGGTGACAGCGGCTACACCTTC. Its protein product is CASSMSGDSGYTF.

This clone came up a few times. The gene calls are TRBV2 and TRBJ2-2, with D unclear. Trimming pared 6 bases from V and 1 base from J, leaving 12 bases between. CDR3 length: 15 residues. Germline lookup yields CDR1 SNHLY and CDR2 FYNNEI. CDR3 in amino acids: CASRLNSMNTGELFF. CDR3 nucleotide sequence: TGTGCCAGCAGATTGAACAGCATGAACACCGGGGAGCTGTTTTTT.

The chain links TRBV19 to TRBJ2-7, with TRBD1 matching over 10 bases. The CDR3 length is 14 residues. Germline V gives CDR1 LNHDA, CDR2 SQIVND (reference sequence). V dropped 5 bases and J dropped 0; count of bases not matched to a gene: 1. In DNA form, the CDR3 reads TGTGCCAGTAGTCGGGACAGGGGCTCCTACGAGCAGTACTTC. Its protein product is CASSRDRGSYEQYF.

This chain joins TRBV9 and TRBJ2-7; 9 bases map to TRBD2. The CDR3 length is 16 residues. V shed 0 bases and J 0 bases; nucleotides not matched to a gene: 4. Germline lookup yields CDR1 SGDLS and CDR2 YYNGEE. For the CDR3, the DNA is TGTGCCAGCAGCGTAGAAAGCGGGGGGACCTCCTACGAGCAGTACTTC. Protein product: CASSVESGGTSYEQYF. Drawing the rest from reference TRBV9 and TRBJ2-7, the complete variable domain is DSGVTQTPKHLITATGQRVTLRCSPRSGDLSVYWYQQSLDQGLQFLIQYYNGEERAKGNILERFSAQQFPDLHSELNLSSLELGDSALYFCASSVESGGTSYEQYFGPGTRLTVT.

V and J are TRBV24-1 and TRBJ2-2, with a tentative D call TRBD2 (5 bases). CDR1 is KGHDR, CDR2 SFDVKD, per germline. CDR3 size: 15 residues. Trimming left V 3 bases short and J 6 bases short, with 13 bases between. CDR3 DNA sequence: TGTGCCACCAGTGATCCTCGGACTCTCGCCGGGGAGCTGTTTTTT. Residues: CATSDPRTLAGELFF.

The chain combines TRBV3-1 (or the pseudogene TRBV3-2) with TRBJ2-3, with 12 bases matching TRBD2. The ends lost 4 bases at V and 15 bases at J; junction bases unmatched: 5. There are 12 residues in the CDR3. Germline CDR1 reads LGHDT; CDR2 reads YNNKEL (reference sequence). The CDR3 region has the DNA TGTGCCAGCAGCCTTGGACTAGCGGGGCACTATTTT. Protein: CASSLGLAGHYF.

The chain combines TRBV5-1 with TRBJ2-6; D perhaps matches TRBD2 (5 bases). CDR1 and CDR2 from the germline V gene are SGHRS and YFSETQ. V lost 5 bases and J lost 2, with 8 bases in between. The CDR3 totals 14 residues. The CDR3 nucleotides are TGCGCCAGCAGTGAGGGTACTGGGGCCAACGTCCTGACTTTC. Translating it yields CASSEGTGANVLTF. The variable domain in full, completed from reference TRBV5-1 and TRBJ2-6, reads KAGVTQTPRYLIKTRGQQVTLSCSPISGHRSVSWYQQTPGQGLQFLFEYFSETQRNKGNFPGRFSGRQFSNSRSEMNVSTLELGDSALYLCASSEGTGANVLTFGAGSRLTVL.

This clone was counted many times. The rearrangement links TRBV3-1 (or the pseudogene TRBV3-2) to TRBJ2-3, with 9 positions matching TRBD2. This CDR3 contains 15 residues. The germline V gene encodes CDR1 LGHDT and CDR2 YNNKEL (reference sequence). Trimming at V came to 3 bases and at J to 6 bases, leaving 7 bases not matched to a gene. The CDR3 nucleotides read TGTGCCAGCAGCCATCGGATAGCGGGGGAGGATACGCAGTATTTT. Encoded protein: CASSHRIAGEDTQYF.

This sequence joins TRBV2 and TRBJ1-1, with D unresolved. Germline V gene data show CDR1 as SNHLY and CDR2 as FYNNEI. The CDR3 spans 13 residues. V lost 8 bases to trimming and J lost 0 bases, with 10 bases between them. The CDR3 DNA sequence: TGTGCCAGCGGCAGTTACATGAACACTGAAGCTTTCTTT. Protein sequence: CASGSYMNTEAFF.

The V call is TRBV27, the J call TRBJ1-2, with D uncertain. This CDR3 region has 13 residues. The V and J ends lost 6 bases and 4 bases respectively, with 12 bases between them. Germline-derived CDR1 and CDR2 are MNHEY and SMNVEV (reference sequence). The CDR3 DNA sequence: TGTGCCAGCAGCCCACCCGGCGGCTATGGCTACACCTTC. Amino acid sequence: CASSPPGGYGYTF.

The V call is TRBV30, the J call TRBJ2-3; 8 bases match TRBD1. Germline V lookup: CDR1 GTSNPN, CDR2 SVGIG (reference sequence). With V trimmed by 5 bases and J by 5 bases, 6 bases remained unmatched. This CDR3 is 13 amino acids long. The CDR3 reads CAWDGQGIDTQYF. Here the CDR3 DNA reads TGTGCCTGGGACGGACAGGGTATAGATACGCAGTATTTT.

J is TRBJ2-7 and V is TRBV4-1; 8 bases agree with TRBD1. Unmatched junction bases numbered 12, after V lost 4 bases and J lost 1 base. Looked up from germline, CDR1 is MGHRA and CDR2 is YSYEKL. There are 17 residues in the CDR3. CDR3 sequence reads: CASSPRTGPAVSYEQYF. The DNA for the CDR3 is TGCGCCAGCAGCCCACGGACAGGGCCAGCAGTTTCCTACGAGCAGTACTTC.

The chain couples TRBV15 to TRBJ2-7; D may be TRBD1 (5 bases). Germline assignment: CDR1 LNHNV and CDR2 YYDKDF (reference sequence). Trimming took 5 bases from V and 7 from J, leaving 12 bases between them. CDR3 length: 12 amino acids. CDR3 sequence: CATSVGPREQYF. The CDR3 bases are TGTGCCACCAGCGTGGGGCCGCGGGAGCAGTACTTC.

The chain couples TRBV9 to TRBJ2-1, with TRBD1 matching 9 bases. Germline V gene lookup returns CDR1 SGDLS and CDR2 YYNGEE. The CDR3 has 16 residues. V trimming: 0 bases; J trimming: 5 bases; junction bases outside the gene matches: 6. CDR3 bases: TGTGCCAGCAGCGTAGGGGGGACAGGGTTTCACAATGAGCAGTTCTTC. This encodes CASSVGGTGFHNEQFF.

V and J are TRBV5-5 and TRBJ1-1; D call uncertain. The germline CDR1 and CDR2 sequences are SGHKS and YYEKEE (reference sequence). V lost 4 bases to trimming and J lost 4 bases, with 17 bases between them. The length of the CDR3 is 15 residues. The DNA for the CDR3 is TGTGCCAGCAGCCGTGAACTGAAGCCTTTCACTGAAGCTTTCTTT. Its protein product is CASSRELKPFTEAFF.

The rearrangement links TRBV5-1 to TRBJ1-4, with D hard to call. CDR3 length equals 12 residues. Per germline, CDR1 SGHRS and CDR2 YFSETQ. With 7 bases removed from V and 5 bases from J, the gap between germline ends came to 9 bases. The DNA of the CDR3 is TGCGCCAGCCCCCCCCGGAATGAAAAACTGTTTTTT. Translation gives CASPPRNEKLFF.

The chain employs TRBV5-1 and TRBJ2-1; 7 bases agree with TRBD2. The germline V gene has CDR1 SGHRS and CDR2 YFSETQ. There are 15 residues in the CDR3. The J segment lost 3 bases and the V segment lost 4 bases, leaving 7 bases of the junction unmatched. The CDR3 here is CASSEPLALYNEQFF. For the CDR3, the DNA is TGCGCCAGCAGCGAACCACTAGCGCTCTACAATGAGCAGTTCTTC.

Concerning this clone itself: Different DNA sequences within this sample yield the same CDR3. V and J are TRBV5-4 and TRBJ1-4; maybe TRBD1 (5 bases). Germline CDR1 SGHNT, CDR2 YYREEE (reference sequence). CDR3 length: 13 amino acids. Trimming took off 4 bases at V and 4 bases at J, with 8 bases between the two ends. The CDR3 coding sequence is TGTGCCAGCAGCATCCAGGGTAATGAAAAACTGTTTTTT. Protein: CASSIQGNEKLFF.

This chain connects TRBV2 to TRBJ1-5, with unresolved D. Germline assignment: CDR1 SNHLY and CDR2 FYNNEI. V lost 5 bases to trimming and J lost 1 base, with 12 bases between them. CDR3 length equals 15 residues. CDR3 in amino acids: CASSYSTRSNQPQHF. The CDR3 DNA reads TGTGCCAGCAGTTATTCAACTAGGAGCAATCAGCCCCAGCATTTT.

The chain couples TRBV7-2 to TRBJ1-3; possible D gene TRBD1, 5 bases. Germline CDR1 reads SGHTA; CDR2 reads FQGNSA. The V end lost 5 bases, the J end lost 4 bases, and 12 bases lay between the germline ends. CDR3 length equals 14 residues. DNA of the CDR3: TGTGCCAGCAGCCTACAGGTTTCGGGAAACACCATATATTTT. It translates to CASSLQVSGNTIYF.

The rearrangement joins TRBV29-1 to TRBJ2-2; 8 bases are shared with TRBD1. CDR3 length equals 17 residues. V lost 7 bases, J lost 1 base, and 14 bases stayed unmatched. CDR1 and CDR2 from the germline V gene are SQVTM and ANQGSEA. The CDR3 is CSAETGARDLNTGELFF. The CDR3 DNA follows: TGCAGCGCCGAGACAGGGGCCCGCGATTTGAACACCGGGGAGCTGTTTTTT.

There are many counts of this clone. This chain uses TRBV7-2 with TRBJ1-1, with 7 bases matching TRBD1. Trimming at V came to 5 bases and at J to 1 base, leaving 13 bases not matched to a gene. CDR1 is SGHTA and CDR2 is FQGNSA in the germline V gene. This CDR3 region has 17 residues. The DNA for the CDR3 is TGTGCCAGCAGCCTCTTTAAAAGGACAGGAAGGAACACTGAAGCTTTCTTT. This codes for CASSLFKRTGRNTEAFF. The full variable domain, in which reference TRBV7-2 and TRBJ1-1 provide the parts outside the CDR3, is GAGVSQSPSNKVTEKGKDVELRCDPISGHTALYWYRQSLGQGLEFLIYFQGNSAPDKSGLPSDRFSAERTGGSVSTLTIQRTQQEDSAVYLCASSLFKRTGRNTEAFFGQGTRLTVV.

A single count supports this clone. The chain recombines TRBV5-1 with TRBJ1-6, with a tentative D call TRBD1 (5 bases). Looked up from germline, CDR1 is SGHRS and CDR2 is YFSETQ. The CDR3 contains 15 residues. V dropped 6 bases and J dropped 7 bases, with 17 bases sitting between them. CDR3 bases: TGCGCCAGCAAATCTTCCGGGGGATTCAATTCACCCCTCCACTTT. Translation: CASKSSGGFNSPLHF. The variable domain in full, with the rest retrieved from reference TRBV5-1 and TRBJ1-6, is KAGVTQTPRYLIKTRGQQVTLSCSPISGHRSVSWYQQTPGQGLQFLFEYFSETQRNKGNFPGRFSGRQFSNSRSEMNVSTLELGDSALYLCASKSSGGFNSPLHFGNGTRLTVT.

The chain employs TRBV5-6 and TRBJ1-1, with D perhaps TRBD1 (5 bases). This CDR3 spans 14 amino acids. V was trimmed by 3 bases and J by 2 bases, leaving 11 bases between them. Germline values: CDR1 SGHDT, CDR2 YYEEEE. For the CDR3, the DNA is TGTGCCAGCAGCTGGGGACTGCCTAACACTGAAGCTTTCTTT. Protein product: CASSWGLPNTEAFF.

The chain carries TRBV10-2 and TRBJ1-1; tentatively, D is TRBD1 (5 bases). V was pared by 8 bases and J by 8 bases, with 9 bases between. CDR1 and CDR2 from the germline V gene are WSHSY and SAAADI. CDR3 length: 10 residues. CDR3 bases: TGCGCCAGCCGGGAGGGGGAAGCTTTCTTT. It translates to CASREGEAFF.

J is TRBJ1-2 and V is TRBV11-3; 8 positions agree with TRBD1. CDR3 length: 13 residues. With 6 bases clipped from V and 8 bases from J, the junction kept 8 bases outside the gene matches. Germline CDR1 is SGHNT and CDR2 is YENEEA. CDR3 amino acids: CASSRTGGEGYTF. The CDR3 DNA is TGTGCCAGCAGTCGTACAGGGGGAGAGGGCTACACCTTC.

The gene calls are TRBV12-3 or TRBV12-4 and TRBJ1-2, with D maybe TRBD1 (5 bases). Trimming stripped 3 bases from V and 3 bases from J, with 8 bases between. The length of the CDR3 is 13 residues. DNA of the CDR3: TGTGCCAGCAGTTTCGACAGAGACTATGGCTACACCTTC. It yields the protein CASSFDRDYGYTF.

CDR3: CASSLFTGGTSYEQYF. The CDR3 DNA follows: TGTGCCAGCAGTCTATTCACAGGGGGTACCTCCTACGAGCAGTACTTC. The chain carries TRBV2 and TRBJ2-7; 8 bases map to TRBD1. The V and J ends lost 5 bases and 0 bases, in that order; junction bases with no gene match: 9. The CDR3 runs to 16 residues. Germline lookup yields CDR1 SNHLY and CDR2 FYNNEI.

V and J are TRBV12-3 or TRBV12-4 and TRBJ2-7; maybe TRBD1 (6 bases). Trimming left V 3 bases short and J 0 bases short, with 6 bases between. This CDR3 comprises 13 residues. CDR3 residues: CASSLDSSYEQYF. Written as DNA, the CDR3 is TGTGCCAGCAGTTTGGACAGCTCCTACGAGCAGTACTTC.